The source of this T cell receptor beta chain is a study of cytomegalovirus exposure and HLA in healthy donors. The table came from immunoSEQ multiplex PCR; TCRdb's copy has only in-frame clones and leaves some out. The table has about 250,000 clones, roughly 87% seen once. CDR3 length: 13 amino acids. The V gene lost 1 base and the J gene lost 4 bases, with 6 bases spanning the gap. Germline-derived CDR1 and CDR2 are MNHEY and SMNVEV (reference sequence). The receptor's source is a man in his late teens or twenties in good health and CMV-seropositive. Specimen: PBMCs. The chain couples TRBV27 to TRBJ2-3, with D possibly being TRBD1 (5 bases). CDR3 bases: TGTGCCAGCAGTTTATTGGGGCCAGATACGCAGTATTTT. Protein product: CASSLLGPDTQYF.